This section outlines one T cell receptor beta chain sequence together with its context. In its sample, this clone was seen once. What antigen it recognizes has not been identified. Per-base qualities were not stored, and no clone one base away is much larger. This entry belongs to a study of early stage breast cancer tumors (TCRdb year 2017). With respect to the entire study: Of the roughly 17 invasive breast tumors, roughly 12 were found to be estrogen receptor-positive, progesterone receptor-positive and HER2-negative. Of the approximately twelve ER+/PR+/HER2- tumors, eight were classified as invasive ductal carcinomas and four as invasive lobular carcinomas. Across all samples, 2,500,000 or so templates representing approximately 1.2 million unique clonotypes were detected. The average read coverage per sample was approximately 9.8-fold. General conclusions and limits of the study: Compared with adjacent normal breast tissue, tumors had higher clonality and approximately 2.5-fold greater T cell density. Repertoires from blood and normal breast were more alike than repertoires from blood and tumor, and in about 85% of the 16 patients, comparing each tissue with blood separated tumor from normal. Chain pairing and functional markers such as CD4, CD8 and FOXP3 were not captured by bulk genomic DNA sequencing of unsorted cells. Analysis by tumor subtype was prevented by the small cohort size. Enriched TCRB sequences shared across patients were mostly commonly generated sequences, unlikely to play an important role in the tumor microenvironment.

From its cysteine to its phenylalanine, the CDR3 spans 14 amino acids. Only CDR3 DNA is held: 42 bases, read in frame from base 1. Relative to germline, V is missing 6 bases and J is missing 2 bases, with 3 bases of the junction outside any gene match. The germline V gene (reference sequence) yields LNHDA for CDR1 and SQIVND for CDR2. About 19-55 mg of tumor tissue was diced, and more than 2.5 ug of DNA was typically obtained. The study profiled bulk TCR beta-chain repertoires in matched peripheral blood, tumor and adjacent normal breast tissue taken from approximately 16 patients with early-stage breast cancer. Once resection was done, tumor tissue identified by eye was cut out and put into prechilled RNAlater. Tumor tissue (about 20-55 mg) was diced and homogenized in RLTplus buffer with beta-mercaptoethanol and antifoaming agent using a TissueLyser II. Genomic DNA was extracted with the Qiagen AllPrep DNA/RNA Mini kit.

Each sample was amplified in two independent genomic DNA replicates, using approximately 0.5 ug for blood and roughly 1.5 ug for tumor or normal breast. Following the manufacturer's instructions, the ImmunoSeq Intro kit was used to carry out TCRB sequencing on genomic DNA. The multiplex PCR ran for around 30 cycles using proprietary primers and spike-in control sequences for absolute quantification. An 87-bp fragment spanning the CDR3 and flanking V and J genes was sequenced with single-end 150-bp reads. Each lane of an Illumina MiSeq using version 3.0 chemistry carried seven multiplexed samples, with two replicates per sample. The authors processed their data as follows. The vendor's proprietary pipeline processed the raw data and merged both replicates into a single result for each sample. To define clonotypes, the study grouped productive rearrangements that shared the V-gene family, CDR3 amino acid sequence and J-gene segment. Clonality was computed as 1 minus the normalized Shannon entropy (Pielou evenness) of TCRB abundances. To estimate T cell density, the total number of templates was divided by the input cell count, which was inferred from how much DNA went in. Recon, run with its default parameters, was used to estimate overall repertoire diversity and clonality. Tumor-enriched clonotypes were defined as having over 0.1% abundance in tumor and at least 32-fold higher abundance than in normal breast. What TCRdb holds here is the immuneACCESS table cut down to in-frame rearrangements. Part of the clones is not present; checked against another copy, under half of the missing clones reflect an unresolved V gene, and the others are unexplained. V and J calls and clone size come straight from that table; D and trimming were deduced from the DNA. A total of thousands of clones appear in this sample, roughly three quarters of them only once. The ten largest clones add up to 15% to 19% of the sample.

Sequencing was carried out using breast tumor tissue. This clonotype originated in a person between 55 and 69 years old with breast cancer. Recombination connected TRBV19 to TRBJ1-5, and 8 junction bases match TRBD1. The DNA sequence is TGTGCCAGTAGGGTGGGACAGGGCAATCAGCCCCAGCATTTT. Its protein is CASRVGQGNQPQHF.